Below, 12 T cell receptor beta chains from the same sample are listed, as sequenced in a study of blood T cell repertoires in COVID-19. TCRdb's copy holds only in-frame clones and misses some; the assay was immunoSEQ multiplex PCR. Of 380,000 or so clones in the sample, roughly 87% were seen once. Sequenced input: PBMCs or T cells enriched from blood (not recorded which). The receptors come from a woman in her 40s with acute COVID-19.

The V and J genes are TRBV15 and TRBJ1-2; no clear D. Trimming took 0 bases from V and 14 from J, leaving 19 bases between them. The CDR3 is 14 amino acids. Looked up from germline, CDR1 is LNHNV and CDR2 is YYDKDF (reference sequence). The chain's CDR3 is CATSRDMDSAWPTF. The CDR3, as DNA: TGTGCCACCAGCAGAGATATGGACTCCGCATGGCCTACCTTC.

The CDR3 nucleotides read TGTGCCAGCAGCCCCCGGGACAGTCCAAATCAGCCCCAGCATTTT. Protein sequence: CASSPRDSPNQPQHF. This chain joins TRBV9 and TRBJ1-5; the match to TRBD1 covers 7 bases. This CDR3 comprises 15 residues. Germline CDR1 reads SGDLS; CDR2 reads YYNGEE. Germline trimming cut 4 bases from V and 4 bases from J; bases unmatched to any gene: 8. Filled out from reference TRBV9 and TRBJ1-5, the complete variable domain reads DSGVTQTPKHLITATGQRVTLRCSPRSGDLSVYWYQQSLDQGLQFLIQYYNGEERAKGNILERFSAQQFPDLHSELNLSSLELGDSALYFCASSPRDSPNQPQHFGDGTRLSIL.

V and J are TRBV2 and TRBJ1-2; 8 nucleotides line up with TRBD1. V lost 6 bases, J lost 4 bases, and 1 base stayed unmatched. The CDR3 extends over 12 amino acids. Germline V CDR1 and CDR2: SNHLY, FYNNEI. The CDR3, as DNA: TGTGCCAGCAGGGGGACAGGCTATGGCTACACCTTC. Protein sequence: CASRGTGYGYTF.

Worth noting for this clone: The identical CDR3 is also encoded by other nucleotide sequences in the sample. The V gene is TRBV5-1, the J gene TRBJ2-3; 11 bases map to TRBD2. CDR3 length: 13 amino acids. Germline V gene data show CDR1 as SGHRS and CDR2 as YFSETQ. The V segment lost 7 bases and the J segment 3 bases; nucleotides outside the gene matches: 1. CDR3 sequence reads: CASSSGGTDTQYF. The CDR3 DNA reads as TGCGCCAGCTCTAGCGGGGGGACAGATACGCAGTATTTT.

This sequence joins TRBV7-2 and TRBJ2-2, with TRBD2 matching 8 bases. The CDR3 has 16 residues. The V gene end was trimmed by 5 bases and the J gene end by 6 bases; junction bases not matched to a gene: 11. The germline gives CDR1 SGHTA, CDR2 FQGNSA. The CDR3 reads CASSPWGVAGSGELFF. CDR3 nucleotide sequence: TGTGCCAGCAGCCCATGGGGGGTAGCGGGGTCCGGGGAGCTGTTTTTT.

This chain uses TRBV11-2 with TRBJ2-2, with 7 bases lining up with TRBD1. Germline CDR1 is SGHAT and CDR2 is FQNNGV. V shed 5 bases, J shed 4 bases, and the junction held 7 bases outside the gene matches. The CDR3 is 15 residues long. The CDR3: CASSLTGVITGELFF. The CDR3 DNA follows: TGTGCCAGCAGCCTAACAGGGGTGATCACCGGGGAGCTGTTTTTT.

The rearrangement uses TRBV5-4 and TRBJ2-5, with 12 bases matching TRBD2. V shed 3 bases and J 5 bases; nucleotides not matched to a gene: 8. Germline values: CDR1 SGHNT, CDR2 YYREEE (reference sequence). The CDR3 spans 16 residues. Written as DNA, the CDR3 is TGTGCCAGCAGCTCCCCTAGCGGGGGGGCGATGGAGACCCAGTACTTC. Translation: CASSSPSGGAMETQYF. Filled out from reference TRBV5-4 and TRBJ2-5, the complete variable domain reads ETGVTQSPTHLIKTRGQQVTLRCSSQSGHNTVSWYQQALGQGPQFIFQYYREEENGRGNFPPRFSGLQFPNYSSELNVNALELDDSALYLCASSSPSGGAMETQYFGPGTRLLVL.

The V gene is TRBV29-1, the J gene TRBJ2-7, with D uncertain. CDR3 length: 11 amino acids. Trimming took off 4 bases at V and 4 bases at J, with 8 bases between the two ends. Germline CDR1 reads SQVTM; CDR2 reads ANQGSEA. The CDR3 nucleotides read TGCAGCGTTGTTTGGCAGTACGAGCAGTACTTC. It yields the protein CSVVWQYEQYF.

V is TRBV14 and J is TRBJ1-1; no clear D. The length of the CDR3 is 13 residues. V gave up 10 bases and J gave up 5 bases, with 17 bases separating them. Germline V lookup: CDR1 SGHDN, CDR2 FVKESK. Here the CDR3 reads CANPLVGRTEAFF. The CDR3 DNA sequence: TGTGCCAACCCGTTGGTCGGGAGAACTGAAGCTTTCTTT.

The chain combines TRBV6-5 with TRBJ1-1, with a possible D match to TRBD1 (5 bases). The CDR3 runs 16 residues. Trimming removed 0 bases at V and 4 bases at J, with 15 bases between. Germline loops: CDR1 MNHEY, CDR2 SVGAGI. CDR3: CASSYSSGGLSTEAFF. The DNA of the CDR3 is TGTGCCAGCAGTTACTCGAGCGGGGGGTTGAGCACTGAAGCTTTCTTT.

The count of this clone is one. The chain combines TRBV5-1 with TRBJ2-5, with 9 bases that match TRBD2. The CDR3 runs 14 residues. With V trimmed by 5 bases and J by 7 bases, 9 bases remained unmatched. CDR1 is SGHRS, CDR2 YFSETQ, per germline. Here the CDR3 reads CASRASGDPGTQYF. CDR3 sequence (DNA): TGCGCCAGCAGGGCTAGCGGGGACCCGGGGACCCAGTACTTC.

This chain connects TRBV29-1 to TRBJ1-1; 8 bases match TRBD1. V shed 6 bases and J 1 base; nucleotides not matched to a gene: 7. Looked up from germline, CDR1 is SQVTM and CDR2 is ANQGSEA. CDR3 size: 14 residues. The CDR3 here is CSVWTGFGNTEAFF. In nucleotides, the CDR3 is TGCAGCGTATGGACAGGGTTTGGGAACACTGAAGCTTTCTTT.